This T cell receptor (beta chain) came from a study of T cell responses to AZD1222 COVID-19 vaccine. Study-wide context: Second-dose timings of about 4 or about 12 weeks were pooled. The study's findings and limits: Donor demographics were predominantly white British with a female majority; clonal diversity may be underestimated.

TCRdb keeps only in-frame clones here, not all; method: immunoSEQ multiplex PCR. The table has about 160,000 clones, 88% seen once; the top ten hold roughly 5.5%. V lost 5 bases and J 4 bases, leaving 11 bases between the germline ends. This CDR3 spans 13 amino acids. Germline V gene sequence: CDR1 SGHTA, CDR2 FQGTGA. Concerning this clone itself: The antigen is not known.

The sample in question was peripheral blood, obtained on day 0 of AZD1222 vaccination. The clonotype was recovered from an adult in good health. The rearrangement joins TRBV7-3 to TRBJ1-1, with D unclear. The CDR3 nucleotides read TGTGCCAGCAGCGCTTACCAAGGCACTGAAGCTTTCTTT. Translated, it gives CASSAYQGTEAFF.